This T cell receptor beta chain was documented in a study of blood T cell repertoires in COVID-19. Study context: Spain, Italy and the United States supplied samples that represented acute and convalescent COVID-19.

Two negative PCRs, clearance, or symptom resolution characterized the recovered Cohort 3 donors. The germline gives CDR1 SQVTM, CDR2 ANQGSEA. V lost 4 bases, J lost 2 bases, and 6 bases lay in between. The CDR3 totals 11 residues. The authors' processing: Estimation of nucleated cell counts was performed using reference gene primer amplification. The data were produced by immunoSEQ multiplex PCR, yet TCRdb's version contains in-frame clones alone and is incomplete. Clone size and the V and J calls come from that table; the DNA yielded D and trimming. The sample carries hundreds of thousands of clones, 86% recorded once.

The sample comprised PBMCs or T cells enriched from blood (not recorded which). This clonotype was obtained from a man younger than 45 who had recovered from COVID-19. The chain combines TRBV29-1 with TRBJ2-7; D is uncertain. The CDR3 DNA sequence: TGCAGCGTTGCCCAGGCCTACGAGCAGTACTTC. It translates to CSVAQAYEQYF.